Sequencing of this T cell receptor (beta chain) was carried out in a study of control samples from healthy donors and cancer patients. Only in-frame clones appear in the TCRdb table, and some are missing; sequencing was by immunoSEQ multiplex PCR. The sample has approximately 90,000 clones, roughly 86% seen once; the top ten hold about 21%. In germline, CDR1 is SGHVS, CDR2 FQNEAQ. V was cut by 3 bases and J by 8 bases, with 16 bases left in between. This CDR3 contains 15 residues. The chain combines TRBV7-8 with TRBJ1-4; D is unresolved. Sample: blood. The sequence came from a man aged 25 to 45 in good health. In DNA, the CDR3 is TGTGCCAGCAGCTTCAGCTTTAATCCAGGCGAAAAACTGTTTTTT. Protein: CASSFSFNPGEKLFF.